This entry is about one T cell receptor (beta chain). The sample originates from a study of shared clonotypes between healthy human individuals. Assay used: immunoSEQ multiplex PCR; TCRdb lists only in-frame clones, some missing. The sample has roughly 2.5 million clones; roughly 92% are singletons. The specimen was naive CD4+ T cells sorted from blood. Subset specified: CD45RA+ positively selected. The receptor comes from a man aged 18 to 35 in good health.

CDR3 coding DNA: TGCAGCGGGGGACGGTACCAAGAGACCCAGTACTTC. As protein: CSGGRYQETQYF. The rearrangement uses TRBV29-1 and TRBJ2-5, with D perhaps TRBD1 or TRBD2 (5 bases each). From germline, CDR1 is SQVTM and CDR2 ANQGSEA. With 7 bases removed from V and 0 bases from J, the gap between germline ends came to 9 bases. This CDR3 spans 12 amino acids.